This T cell receptor (beta chain) emerged from a study of cytomegalovirus exposure and HLA in healthy donors. 60 Vbeta and 13 Jbeta primers were used in PCR. Generated by immunoSEQ multiplex PCR, the TCRdb table keeps only in-frame clones and is missing some. The data hold about 140,000 clones, with 65% to 85% observed a single time. About this clone: Its antigen is undetermined.

In germline, CDR1 is LNHDA, CDR2 SQIVND (reference sequence). After removal of 4 bases from V and 2 bases from J, the junction contained 4 bases not matched to a gene. The CDR3 totals 14 residues. Findings of the study overall: An Asian-associated ancestry cluster reportedly showed fewer N-insertions than the approximately 600-donor mean in a later analysis. Researchers counted around 160 TCR beta chains as cytomegalovirus-associated.

The sample was PBMCs. This chain links TRBV19 with TRBJ1-2; 7 bases map to TRBD1. The origin of this receptor is a man younger than 35 in good health and CMV-seronegative. The CDR3 nucleotides read TGTGCCAGTAGTAAAGGACAGGCAAACTATGGCTACACCTTC. Translation: CASSKGQANYGYTF.